The present TCR beta chain was sequenced within a study of blood T cell repertoires in COVID-19. Background on the study: Samples taken during acute and convalescent COVID-19 were collected in the United States, Italy and Spain.

In the authors' methods: How many nucleated cells were present was estimated from reference gene primer amplification. Clones were read by immunoSEQ multiplex PCR, and TCRdb kept only the in-frame ones, dropping some. Clone size and V and J calls were adopted from that table, with D and trimming inferred from the DNA. The table has around 130,000 clones, about four fifths seen once. This CDR3 region has 13 residues. Germline V CDR1 and CDR2: GTSNPN, SVGIG (reference sequence). V shed 5 bases and J 5 bases; nucleotides not matched to a gene: 3. This clone was detected a few times. The TCR comes from a woman aged 25 to 39 who had recovered from COVID-19. The rearrangement links TRBV30 to TRBJ1-6; 7 bases fit TRBD1. Sequencing used PBMCs or T cells enriched from blood (not recorded which). CDR3 nucleotide sequence: TGTGCCTGGGCTCAGGGGGATAATTCACCCCTCCACTTT. Amino acid sequence: CAWAQGDNSPLHF.